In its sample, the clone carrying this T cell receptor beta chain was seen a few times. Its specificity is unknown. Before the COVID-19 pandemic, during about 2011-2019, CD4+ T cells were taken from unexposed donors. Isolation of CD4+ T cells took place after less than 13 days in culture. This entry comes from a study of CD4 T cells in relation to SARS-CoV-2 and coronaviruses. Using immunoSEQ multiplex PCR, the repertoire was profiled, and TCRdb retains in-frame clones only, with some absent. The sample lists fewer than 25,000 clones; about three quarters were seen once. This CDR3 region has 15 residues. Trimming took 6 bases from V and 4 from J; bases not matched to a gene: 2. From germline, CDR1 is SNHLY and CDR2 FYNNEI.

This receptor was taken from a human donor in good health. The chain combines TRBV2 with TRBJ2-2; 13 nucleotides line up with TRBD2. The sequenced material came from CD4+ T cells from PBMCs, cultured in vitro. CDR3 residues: CASRGTSGITGELFF. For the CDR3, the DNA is TGTGCCAGCAGGGGGACTAGCGGGATCACCGGGGAGCTGTTTTTT.